This T cell receptor beta chain was documented in a study of blood T cells in healthy people across ages. It was with a sample-barcoded 5' primer and a J-beta primer mix that a second PCR of roughly 7 to 12 cycles was run. Each sample yielded at least 2.5 million CDR3-containing paired-end reads. TCRdb called the 5' RACE reads again in MiXCR, with one record for every CDR3 protein. Here the sample spans roughly 1.5 million distinct CDR3 sequences, approximately 42% being singletons. CDR3 length: 16 residues. Germline assignment: CDR1 SGHTA and CDR2 FQGNSA. The J segment lost 11 bases and the V segment lost 5 bases, leaving 16 bases of the junction unmatched.

This TCR was recovered from a woman aged 18 to 35 in good health. Sequenced sample: blood. The chain couples TRBV7-2 to TRBJ2-5, with 11 bases identical to TRBD2. The CDR3 spells CASSPSGGKSHNEQYF. In DNA form, the CDR3 reads TGTGCCAGCAGCCCTAGCGGGGGGAAATCTCATAATGAGCAGTACTTC.